A single sample is the source of the 2 T cell receptor beta chains below, sequenced in a study of Tregs in tolerant kidney transplant recipients. Profiling relied on immunoSEQ multiplex PCR, and the TCRdb table lists in-frame clones only, not all of them. The sample includes approximately 60,000 clones, over 75% of them seen just once. The nonmyeloablative bone marrow transplants came from related graft donors, with transient mixed chimerism. The sample consisted of CD4+ T cells from blood (PBMCs), taken 6 months after the transplant. These receptors were collected from a human patient who received a combined kidney and bone marrow transplant. A share of the T cells may be of graft donor origin.

The V gene is TRBV5-4, the J gene TRBJ2-1; TRBD1 is a possible D gene (6 bases). The length of the CDR3 is 14 residues. V lost 4 bases, J lost 4 bases, and 12 bases lay in between. The germline V gene has CDR1 SGHNT and CDR2 YYREEE (reference sequence). CDR3 in DNA: TGTGCCAGCAGCACCCGGACAGCTTACAATGAGCAGTTCTTC. Protein sequence: CASSTRTAYNEQFF.

The chain carries TRBV18 and TRBJ2-5, with D hard to call. Germline assignment: CDR1 KGHSH and CDR2 LQKENI. Trimming took off 3 bases at V and 5 bases at J, with 10 bases between the two ends. The CDR3 has 13 amino acids. For the CDR3, the DNA is TGTGCCAGCTCACCTAATTACGGTGAGACCCAGTACTTC. Translation gives CASSPNYGETQYF.